One TCR beta chain is described in this entry. One end of the junction does not line up with germline, which may come from a read error. The CDR3 consists of 15 residues. Germline V CDR1 and CDR2: SGHAT, FQDESV (reference sequence). One entry per CDR3 protein, called by TCRdb with MiXCR from the PCR reads. This table holds under 20,000 distinct CDR3 sequences, around half found once. This sample stems from a study of tumor-infiltrating lymphocytes in oesophageal squamous cell carcinoma. This chain joins TRBV11-1 and TRBJ1-1; 8 positions match TRBD1. Sequencing input: esophageal tumor tissue. This clonotype was sampled from a female donor with esophageal squamous cell carcinoma. CDR3 bases: TGTGCCAGCAGTTTAATCCAGGGGGCTTTCTCGGAGCAGTACTTT. Its protein product is CASSLIQGAFSEQYF.